Detailed here is one T cell receptor (beta chain). Antigen unknown. Germline CDR1 and CDR2: LGHDT and YNNKEL (reference sequence). Trimming removed 4 bases from V and 1 base from J, with 15 bases in between. This CDR3 contains 16 residues. This record belongs to a study of T cell responses to AZD1222 COVID-19 vaccine. Broader study findings: Clonal diversity may have been underestimated, and the donors were mostly white British, with more females than males.

The data were produced by immunoSEQ multiplex PCR, yet TCRdb's version contains in-frame clones alone and is incomplete. This sample has approximately 71,000 clones, with almost 90% found just once. Sample: peripheral blood, taken on day 0 of AZD1222 vaccination. This clonotype was obtained from an adult in good health. This chain uses TRBV3-1 (or the pseudogene TRBV3-2) with TRBJ2-3; tentatively, D is TRBD2 (5 bases). The CDR3 bases are TGTGCCAGCAGCCCTTCCCCAGCGGAAGGCACAGATACGCAGTATTTT. Its protein product is CASSPSPAEGTDTQYF.